Listed below are T cell receptor beta chains from one sample, sequenced in a study of blood T cell repertoires in COVID-19. Only in-frame clones appear in the TCRdb table, and some are missing; sequencing was by immunoSEQ multiplex PCR. This table has 200,000 to 300,000 clones, over 75% appearing once. Sequencing input: peripheral blood. The origin of the receptors is a human donor in a cohort sampled during active COVID-19. Both conserved end residues are part of each CDR3. The order of the fields is V gene, clone size, J gene, D gene, CDR3 protein, CDR3 DNA. A D gene is named only where the DNA matches it firmly. Size is stated for part of the rows, as once, few or many counts, or as a class when the clone is expanded.

TRBV28,.,TRBJ2-2,.,CASSLRVAGELFF,TGTGCCAGCAGTTTACGGGTGGCCGGGGAGCTGTTTTTT
TRBV3-1/TRBV3-2,.,TRBJ2-1,TRBD2,CASSQVWVAGGPVPYNEQFF,TGTGCCAGCAGCCAAGTTTGGGTGGCGGGAGGGCCGGTCCCCTACAATGAGCAGTTCTTC
TRBV14,.,TRBJ2-2,.,CASSHTRVVNTGELFF,TGTGCCAGCAGCCATACGAGGGTCGTGAACACCGGGGAGCTGTTTTTT
TRBV25-1,once,TRBJ2-2,TRBD2,CASSEFISGENTGELFF,TGTGCCAGCAGTGAATTCATTAGCGGGGAGAACACCGGGGAGCTGTTTTTT
TRBV27,.,TRBJ2-5,TRBD2,CASSLGGRARETQYF,TGTGCCAGCAGTTTAGGCGGGAGGGCCCGGGAGACCCAGTACTTC
TRBV4-3,.,TRBJ1-1,TRBD1,CASSQDWQGAAEAFF,TGCGCCAGCAGCCAAGATTGGCAGGGGGCCGCTGAAGCTTTCTTT
TRBV2,once,TRBJ2-7,TRBD1,CASSQGQGNYEQYF,TGTGCCAGCAGCCAGGGACAGGGAAACTACGAGCAGTACTTC
TRBV7-9,once,TRBJ2-7,TRBD1,CASSRPGQGSYEQYF,TGTGCCAGCAGCCGCCCGGGACAGGGATCCTACGAGCAGTACTTC
TRBV11-2,.,TRBJ2-3,.,CASSLHPGGTDTQYF,TGTGCCAGCAGCTTACATCCAGGGGGCACAGATACGCAGTATTTT
TRBV19,.,TRBJ1-5,TRBD1,CASSHGTGGVRRDQPQHF,TGTGCCAGTAGTCACGGAACAGGGGGCGTAAGGAGGGATCAGCCCCAGCATTTT
TRBV24-1,.,TRBJ2-5,.,CATSDRGRETQYF,TGTGCCACCAGTGACAGGGGCAGGGAGACCCAGTACTTC
TRBV5-1,.,TRBJ2-6,.,CASSAQGSGANVLTF,TGCGCCAGCAGTGCACAGGGATCTGGGGCCAACGTCCTGACTTTC
TRBV27,once,TRBJ1-1,.,CASSSLFISGLPTEAFF,TGTGCCAGCAGTTCTCTATTTATTTCAGGGTTGCCCACTGAAGCTTTCTTT
TRBV7-8,few,TRBJ2-7,.,CASSLAGLHYEQYF,TGTGCCAGCAGCTTAGCGGGACTCCACTACGAGCAGTACTTC
TRBV20-1,once,TRBJ1-1,.,CSADGGIQAFF,TGCAGTGCTGACGGGGGTATCCAAGCTTTCTTT
TRBV15,.,TRBJ1-2,TRBD1,CATSRVGTAYNYGYTF,TGTGCCACCAGCAGAGTCGGGACAGCATATAACTATGGCTACACCTTC
TRBV11-2,.,TRBJ1-1,.,CASRKGENTEAFF,TGTGCCAGCCGCAAAGGGGAGAACACTGAAGCTTTCTTT
TRBV9,.,TRBJ2-2,TRBD1,CASSAPGQGSTGELFF,TGTGCCAGCAGCGCCCCGGGACAGGGATCGACCGGGGAGCTGTTTTTT
TRBV6-6,.,TRBJ1-4,.,CASSYSGGDEKLFF,TGTGCCAGCAGTTACTCAGGGGGGGATGAAAAACTGTTTTTT
TRBV3-1/TRBV3-2,.,TRBJ2-7,TRBD1,CASSPSGTGLYEQYF,TGTGCCAGCAGCCCCTCGGGGACAGGGCTCTACGAGCAGTACTTC
TRBV21-1,.,TRBJ2-7,.,CASSTRDRIYEQYF,TGTGCCAGCAGCACACGGGACAGGATCTACGAGCAGTACTTC
TRBV4-3,.,TRBJ2-1,.,CASSQGPGKEVSHNEQFF,TGCGCCAGCAGCCAAGGCCCAGGGAAAGAGGTGTCCCACAATGAGCAGTTCTTC
TRBV12-3/TRBV12-4,.,TRBJ2-1,TRBD2,CAGGGTSYNEQFF,TGTGCCGGCGGGGGGACCTCCTACAATGAGCAGTTCTTC
TRBV6-5,.,TRBJ2-7,.,CASIRGYEQYF,TGTGCCAGCATTAGAGGGTACGAGCAGTACTTC
TRBV7-8,.,TRBJ1-3,.,CASSSKTGFGNTIYF,TGTGCCAGCAGCTCAAAGACAGGATTTGGAAACACCATATATTTT
TRBV7-9,.,TRBJ1-1,.,CASSREQGNTEAFF,TGTGCCAGCAGCCGAGAGCAGGGAAACACTGAAGCTTTCTTT